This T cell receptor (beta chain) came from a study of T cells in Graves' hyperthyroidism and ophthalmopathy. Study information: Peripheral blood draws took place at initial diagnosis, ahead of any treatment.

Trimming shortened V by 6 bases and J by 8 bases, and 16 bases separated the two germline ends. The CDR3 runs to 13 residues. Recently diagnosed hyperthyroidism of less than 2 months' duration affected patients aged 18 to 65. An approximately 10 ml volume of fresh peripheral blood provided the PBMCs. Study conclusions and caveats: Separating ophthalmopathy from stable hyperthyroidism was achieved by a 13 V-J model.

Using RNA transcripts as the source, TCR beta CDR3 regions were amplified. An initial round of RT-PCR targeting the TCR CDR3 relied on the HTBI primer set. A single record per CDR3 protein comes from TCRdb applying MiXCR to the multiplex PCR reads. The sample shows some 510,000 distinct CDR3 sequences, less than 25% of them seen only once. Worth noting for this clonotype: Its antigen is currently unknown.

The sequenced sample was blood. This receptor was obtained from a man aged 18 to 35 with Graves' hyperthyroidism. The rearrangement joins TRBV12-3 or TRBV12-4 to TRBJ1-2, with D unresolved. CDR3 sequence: CASSPSGGLGYTF. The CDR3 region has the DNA TGTGCCAGCAGCCCCTCGGGAGGACTGGGCTACACCTTC.